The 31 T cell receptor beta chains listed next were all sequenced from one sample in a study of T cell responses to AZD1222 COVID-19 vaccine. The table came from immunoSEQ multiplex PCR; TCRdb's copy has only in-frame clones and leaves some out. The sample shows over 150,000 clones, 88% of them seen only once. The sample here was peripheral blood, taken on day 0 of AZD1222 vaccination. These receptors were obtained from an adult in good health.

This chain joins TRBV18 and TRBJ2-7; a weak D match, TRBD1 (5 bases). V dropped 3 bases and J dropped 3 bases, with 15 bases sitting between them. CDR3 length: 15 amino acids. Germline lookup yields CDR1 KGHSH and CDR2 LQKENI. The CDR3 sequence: CASSPGMTESYEQYF. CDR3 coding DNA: TGTGCCAGCTCACCGGGAATGACAGAAAGCTACGAGCAGTACTTC.

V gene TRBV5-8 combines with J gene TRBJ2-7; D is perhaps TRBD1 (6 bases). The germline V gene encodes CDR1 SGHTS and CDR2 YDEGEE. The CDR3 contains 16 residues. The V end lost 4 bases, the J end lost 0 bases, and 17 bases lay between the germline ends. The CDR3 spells CASSTHRTAGSYEQYF. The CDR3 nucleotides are TGTGCCAGCAGCACCCATAGGACAGCCGGCTCCTACGAGCAGTACTTC.

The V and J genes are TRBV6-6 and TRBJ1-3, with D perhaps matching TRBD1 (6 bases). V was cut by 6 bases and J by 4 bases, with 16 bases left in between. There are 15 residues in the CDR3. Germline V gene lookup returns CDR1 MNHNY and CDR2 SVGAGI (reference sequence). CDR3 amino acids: CASRSRGTQGNTIYF. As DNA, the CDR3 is TGTGCCAGCAGGTCTCGCGGGACACAAGGAAACACCATATATTTT.

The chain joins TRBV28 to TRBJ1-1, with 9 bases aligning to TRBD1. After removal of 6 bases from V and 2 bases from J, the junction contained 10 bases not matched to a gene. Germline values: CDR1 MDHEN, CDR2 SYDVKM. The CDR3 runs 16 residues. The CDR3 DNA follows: TGTGCCAGCAGCCCTTCATTGGGACAGGGTAACACTGAAGCTTTCTTT. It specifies CASSPSLGQGNTEAFF.

CDR3 DNA: TGTGCCAGCAGCTTGCCGGGAGACGTCGCCGAGCAGTACTTC. It translates to CASSLPGDVAEQYF. This chain joins TRBV5-4 and TRBJ2-7; D might be TRBD2 (6 bases). The ends were cut back, 1 base at V and 6 bases at J, with 14 bases in the middle. From germline, CDR1 is SGHNT and CDR2 YYREEE (reference sequence). The CDR3 is made up of 14 amino acids.

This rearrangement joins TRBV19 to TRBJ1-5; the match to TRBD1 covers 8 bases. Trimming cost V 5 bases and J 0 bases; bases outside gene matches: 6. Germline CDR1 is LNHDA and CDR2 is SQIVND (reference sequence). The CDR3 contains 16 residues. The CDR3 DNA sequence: TGTGCCAGTAGTGGACAGGGCCCTTATAGCAATCAGCCCCAGCATTTT. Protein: CASSGQGPYSNQPQHF.

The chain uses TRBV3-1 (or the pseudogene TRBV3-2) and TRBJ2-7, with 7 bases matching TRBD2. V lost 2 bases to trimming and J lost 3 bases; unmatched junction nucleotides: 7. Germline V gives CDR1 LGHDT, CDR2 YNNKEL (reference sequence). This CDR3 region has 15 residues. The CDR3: CASSQFSGGNYEQYF. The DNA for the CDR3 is TGTGCCAGCAGCCAATTCTCCGGGGGGAACTACGAGCAGTACTTC.

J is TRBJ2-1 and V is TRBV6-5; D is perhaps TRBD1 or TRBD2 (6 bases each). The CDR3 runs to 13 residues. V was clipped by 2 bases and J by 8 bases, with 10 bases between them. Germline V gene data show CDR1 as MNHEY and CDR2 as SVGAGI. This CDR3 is CASSYRRGYEQFF. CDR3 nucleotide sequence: TGTGCCAGCAGTTACCGGAGGGGGTATGAGCAGTTCTTC.

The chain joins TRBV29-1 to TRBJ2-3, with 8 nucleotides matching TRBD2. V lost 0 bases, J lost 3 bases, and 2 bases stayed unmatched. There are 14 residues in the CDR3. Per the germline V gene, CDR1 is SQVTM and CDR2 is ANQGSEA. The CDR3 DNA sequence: TGCAGCGTTGAAGACGCGGGGGGAACAGATACGCAGTATTTT. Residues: CSVEDAGGTDTQYF.

CDR3 nucleotide sequence: TGTGCCAGCTCCAGTCGATTACAGGGAAATCGGGGGATAGAGACCCAGTACTTC. This encodes CASSSRLQGNRGIETQYF. The chain joins TRBV18 to TRBJ2-5, with D perhaps assigned TRBD1 or TRBD2 (6 bases each). CDR3 length: 18 residues. Trimming took 6 bases from V and 4 from J, leaving 27 bases between them. In germline, CDR1 is KGHSH, CDR2 LQKENI.

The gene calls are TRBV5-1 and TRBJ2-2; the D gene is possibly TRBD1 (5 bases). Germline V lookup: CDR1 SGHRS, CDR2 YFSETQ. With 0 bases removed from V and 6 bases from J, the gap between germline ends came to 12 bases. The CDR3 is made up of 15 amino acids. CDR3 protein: CASSLGRVNAGELFF. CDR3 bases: TGCGCCAGCAGCTTGGGCAGGGTAAACGCCGGGGAGCTGTTTTTT. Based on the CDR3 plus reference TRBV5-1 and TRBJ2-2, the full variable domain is KAGVTQTPRYLIKTRGQQVTLSCSPISGHRSVSWYQQTPGQGLQFLFEYFSETQRNKGNFPGRFSGRQFSNSRSEMNVSTLELGDSALYLCASSLGRVNAGELFFGEGSRLTVL.

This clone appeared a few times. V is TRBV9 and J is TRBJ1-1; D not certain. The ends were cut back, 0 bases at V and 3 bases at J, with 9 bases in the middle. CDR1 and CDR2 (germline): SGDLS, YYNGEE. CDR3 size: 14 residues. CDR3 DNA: TGTGCCAGCAGCGTAGCCCCCCGGGACACTGAAGCTTTCTTT. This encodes CASSVAPRDTEAFF.

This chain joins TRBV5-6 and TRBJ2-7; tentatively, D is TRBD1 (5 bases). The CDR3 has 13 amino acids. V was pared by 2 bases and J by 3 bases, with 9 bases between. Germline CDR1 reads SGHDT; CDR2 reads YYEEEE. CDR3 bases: TGTGCCAGCAGCTTTCACCAGGGCTACGAGCAGTACTTC. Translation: CASSFHQGYEQYF.

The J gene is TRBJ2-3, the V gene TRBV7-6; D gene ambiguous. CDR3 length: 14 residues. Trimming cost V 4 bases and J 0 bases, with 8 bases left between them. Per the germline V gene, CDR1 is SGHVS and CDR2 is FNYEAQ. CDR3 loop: CASSSAGSTDTQYF. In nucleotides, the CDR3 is TGTGCCAGCAGCTCGGCTGGCAGCACAGATACGCAGTATTTT.

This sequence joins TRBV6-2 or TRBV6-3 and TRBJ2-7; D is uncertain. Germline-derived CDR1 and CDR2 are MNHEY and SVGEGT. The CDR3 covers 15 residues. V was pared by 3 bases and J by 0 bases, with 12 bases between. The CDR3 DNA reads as TGTGCCAGCAGTTATTCTTACATCAACTCCTACGAGCAGTACTTC. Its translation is CASSYSYINSYEQYF.

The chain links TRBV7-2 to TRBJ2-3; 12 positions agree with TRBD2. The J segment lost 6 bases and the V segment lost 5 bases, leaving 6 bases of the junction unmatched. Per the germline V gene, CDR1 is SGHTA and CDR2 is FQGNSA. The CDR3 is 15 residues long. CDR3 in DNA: TGTGCCAGCAGCCCTAGCGGGAGGGCCTGGGATACGCAGTATTTT. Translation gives CASSPSGRAWDTQYF.

CDR3 loop: CASSFPTGQGASGANVLTF. DNA for the CDR3: TGTGCCAGCAGTTTCCCCACGGGACAGGGAGCGTCTGGGGCCAACGTCCTGACTTTC. This chain uses TRBV5-6 with TRBJ2-6; the match to TRBD1 covers 9 bases. Germline CDR1 SGHDT, CDR2 YYEEEE. The CDR3 is 19 amino acids. The V segment lost 5 bases and the J segment 1 base; nucleotides outside the gene matches: 13.

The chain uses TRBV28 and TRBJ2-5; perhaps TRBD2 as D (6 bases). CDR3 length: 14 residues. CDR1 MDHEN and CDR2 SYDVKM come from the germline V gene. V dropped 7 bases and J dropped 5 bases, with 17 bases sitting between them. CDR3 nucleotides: TGTGCCAGCACCTTGGGGGGTTGGGGGGAGACCCAGTACTTC. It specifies CASTLGGWGETQYF.

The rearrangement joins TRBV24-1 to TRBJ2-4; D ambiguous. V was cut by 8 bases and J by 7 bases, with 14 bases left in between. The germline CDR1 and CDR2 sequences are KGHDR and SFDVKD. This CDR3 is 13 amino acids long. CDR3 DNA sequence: TGTGCCACCAAGACGGGTTTTGTTAACATTCAGTACTTC. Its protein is CATKTGFVNIQYF.

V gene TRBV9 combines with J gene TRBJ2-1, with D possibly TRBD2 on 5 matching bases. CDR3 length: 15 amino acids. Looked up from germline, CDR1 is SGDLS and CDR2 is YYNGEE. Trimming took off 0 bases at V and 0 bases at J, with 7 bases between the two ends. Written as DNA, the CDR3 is TGTGCCAGCAGCGTAGGAGCGGACTCCTACAATGAGCAGTTCTTC. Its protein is CASSVGADSYNEQFF.

The CDR3 reads CASSQDPGGGPTDTQYF. CDR3 in DNA: TGTGCCAGCAGCCAAGATCCGGGGGGAGGGCCCACAGATACGCAGTATTTT. The V gene is TRBV4-2, the J gene TRBJ2-3; 7 nucleotides align to TRBD2. Germline assignment: CDR1 LGHNA and CDR2 YNFKEQ. V was clipped by 0 bases and J by 2 bases; unmatched bases: 8. CDR3 length: 17 amino acids.

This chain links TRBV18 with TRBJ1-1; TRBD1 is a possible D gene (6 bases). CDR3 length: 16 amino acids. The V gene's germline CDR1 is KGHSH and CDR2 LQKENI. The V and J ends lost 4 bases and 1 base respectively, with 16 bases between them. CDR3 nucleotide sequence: TGTGCCAGCTCACTATCCATCCCGACAGGGAACACTGAAGCTTTCTTT. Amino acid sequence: CASSLSIPTGNTEAFF.

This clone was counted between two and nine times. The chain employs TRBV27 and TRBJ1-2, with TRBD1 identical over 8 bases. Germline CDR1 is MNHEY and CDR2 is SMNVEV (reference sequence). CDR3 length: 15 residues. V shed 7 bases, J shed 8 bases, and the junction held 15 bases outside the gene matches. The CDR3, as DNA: TGTGCCAGCAACCAGGCCGGGGGACAGGAAGGAGGCTACACCTTC. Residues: CASNQAGGQEGGYTF.

CDR3 DNA: TGCGCCAGCAAGGGTACTGAGGGCAGACAGGACTGGTACGAGCAGTACTTC. Its translation: CASKGTEGRQDWYEQYF. The chain joins TRBV5-1 to TRBJ2-7; D might be TRBD1 (6 bases). The CDR3 is 17 residues long. The germline V gene encodes CDR1 SGHRS and CDR2 YFSETQ. V lost 6 bases and J lost 4, with 26 bases in between. Filled out from reference TRBV5-1 and TRBJ2-7, the complete variable domain reads KAGVTQTPRYLIKTRGQQVTLSCSPISGHRSVSWYQQTPGQGLQFLFEYFSETQRNKGNFPGRFSGRQFSNSRSEMNVSTLELGDSALYLCASKGTEGRQDWYEQYFGPGTRLTVT.

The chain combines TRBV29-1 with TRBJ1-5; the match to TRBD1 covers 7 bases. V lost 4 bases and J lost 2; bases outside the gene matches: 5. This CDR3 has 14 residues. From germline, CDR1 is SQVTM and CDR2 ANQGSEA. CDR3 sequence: CSVVGGDGNQPQHF. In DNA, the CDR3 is TGCAGCGTTGTAGGGGGCGACGGCAATCAGCCCCAGCATTTT.

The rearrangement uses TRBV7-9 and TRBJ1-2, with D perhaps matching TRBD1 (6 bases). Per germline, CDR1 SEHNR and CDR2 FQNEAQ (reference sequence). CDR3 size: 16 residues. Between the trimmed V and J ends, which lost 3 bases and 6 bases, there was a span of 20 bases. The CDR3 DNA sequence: TGTGCCAGCAGCTTTCTGCCGGGGGGCTCGAGGAATGGCTACACCTTC. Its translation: CASSFLPGGSRNGYTF.

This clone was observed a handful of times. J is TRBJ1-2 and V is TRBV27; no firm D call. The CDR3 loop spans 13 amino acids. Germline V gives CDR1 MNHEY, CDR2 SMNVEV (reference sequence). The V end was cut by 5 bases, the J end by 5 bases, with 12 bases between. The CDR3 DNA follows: TGTGCCAGCAGTCCAACACCAATTTATGGCTACACCTTC. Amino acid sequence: CASSPTPIYGYTF.

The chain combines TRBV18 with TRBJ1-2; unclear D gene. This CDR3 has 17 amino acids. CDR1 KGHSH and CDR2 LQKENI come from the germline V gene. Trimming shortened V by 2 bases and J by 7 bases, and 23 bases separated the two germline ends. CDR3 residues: CASSPEGRQINVGGYTF. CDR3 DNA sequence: TGTGCCAGCTCACCAGAGGGTCGTCAGATTAATGTAGGTGGCTACACCTTC. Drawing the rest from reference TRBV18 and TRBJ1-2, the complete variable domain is NAGVMQNPRHLVRRRGQEARLRCSPMKGHSHVYWYRQLPEEGLKFMVYLQKENIIDESGMPKERFSAEFPKEGPSILRIQQVVRGDSAAYFCASSPEGRQINVGGYTFGSGTRLTVV.

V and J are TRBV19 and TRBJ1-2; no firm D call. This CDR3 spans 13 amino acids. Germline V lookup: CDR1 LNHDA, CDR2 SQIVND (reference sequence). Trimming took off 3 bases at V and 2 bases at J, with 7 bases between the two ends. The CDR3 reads CASSIPGNYGYTF. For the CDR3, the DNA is TGTGCCAGTAGTATTCCGGGGAACTATGGCTACACCTTC.

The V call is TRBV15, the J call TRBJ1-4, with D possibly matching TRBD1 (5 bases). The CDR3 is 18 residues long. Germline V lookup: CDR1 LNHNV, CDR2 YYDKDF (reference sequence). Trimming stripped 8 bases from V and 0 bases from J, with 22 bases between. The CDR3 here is CATGGWATTFTTNEKLFF. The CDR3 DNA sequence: TGTGCCACCGGGGGGTGGGCGACCACCTTTACAACTAATGAAAAACTGTTTTTT.

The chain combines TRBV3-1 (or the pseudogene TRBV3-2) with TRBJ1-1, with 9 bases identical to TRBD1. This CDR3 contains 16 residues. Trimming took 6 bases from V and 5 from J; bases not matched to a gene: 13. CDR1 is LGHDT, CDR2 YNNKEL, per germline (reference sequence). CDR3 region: CASSQLGGTGYTEAFF. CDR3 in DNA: TGTGCCAGCAGTCAATTGGGAGGGACAGGGTATACTGAAGCTTTCTTT.